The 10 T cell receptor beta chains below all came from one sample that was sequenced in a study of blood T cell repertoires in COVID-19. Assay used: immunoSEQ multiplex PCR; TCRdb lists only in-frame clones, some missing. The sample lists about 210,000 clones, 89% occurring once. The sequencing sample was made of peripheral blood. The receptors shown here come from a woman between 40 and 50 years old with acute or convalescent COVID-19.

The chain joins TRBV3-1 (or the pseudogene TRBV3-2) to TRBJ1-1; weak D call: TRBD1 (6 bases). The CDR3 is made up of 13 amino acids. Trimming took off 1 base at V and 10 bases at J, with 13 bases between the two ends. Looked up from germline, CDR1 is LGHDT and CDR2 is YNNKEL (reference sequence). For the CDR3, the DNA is TGTGCCAGCAGCCAAGTCAGGGGCTTCGGAGCTTTCTTT. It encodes CASSQVRGFGAFF.

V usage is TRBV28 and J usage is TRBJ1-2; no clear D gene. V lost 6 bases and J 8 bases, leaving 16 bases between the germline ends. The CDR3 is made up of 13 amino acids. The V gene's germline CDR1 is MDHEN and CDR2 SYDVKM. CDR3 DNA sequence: TGTGCCAGCAGCCACCGAACCCGAGGGGGCTACACCTTC. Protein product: CASSHRTRGGYTF.

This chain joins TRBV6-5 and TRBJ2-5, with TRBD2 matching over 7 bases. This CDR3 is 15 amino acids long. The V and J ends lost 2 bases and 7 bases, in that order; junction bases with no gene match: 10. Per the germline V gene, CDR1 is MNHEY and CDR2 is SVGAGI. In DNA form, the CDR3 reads TGTGCCAGCAGTTACGCCCCGGGCGGGGAGGGGACCCAGTACTTC. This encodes CASSYAPGGEGTQYF.

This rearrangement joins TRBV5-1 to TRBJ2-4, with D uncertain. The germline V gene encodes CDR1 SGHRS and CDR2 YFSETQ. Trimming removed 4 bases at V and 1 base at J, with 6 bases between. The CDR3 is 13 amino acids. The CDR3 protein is CASSPGAKNIQYF. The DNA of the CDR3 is TGCGCCAGCAGCCCCGGGGCCAAAAACATTCAGTACTTC.

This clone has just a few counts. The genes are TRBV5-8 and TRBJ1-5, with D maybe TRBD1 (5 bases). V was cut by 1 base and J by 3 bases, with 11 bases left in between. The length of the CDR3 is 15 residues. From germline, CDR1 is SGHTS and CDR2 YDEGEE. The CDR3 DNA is TGTGCCAGCAGCTTGCGGGCAGGGTACAATCAGCCCCAGCATTTT. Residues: CASSLRAGYNQPQHF.

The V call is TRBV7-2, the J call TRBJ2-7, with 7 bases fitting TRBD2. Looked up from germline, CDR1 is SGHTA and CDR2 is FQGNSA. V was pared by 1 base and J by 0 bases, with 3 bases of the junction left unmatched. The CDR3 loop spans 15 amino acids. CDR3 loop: CASSLVGGVSYEQYV. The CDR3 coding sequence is TGTGCCAGCAGCTTAGTGGGAGGGGTCTCCTACGAGCAGTACGTC.

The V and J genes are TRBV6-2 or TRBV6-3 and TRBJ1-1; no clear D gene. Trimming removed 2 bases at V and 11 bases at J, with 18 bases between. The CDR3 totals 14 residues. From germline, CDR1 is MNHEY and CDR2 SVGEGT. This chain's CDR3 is CASSYPLGSPGAFF. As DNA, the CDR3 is TGTGCCAGCAGTTACCCGTTGGGCAGCCCAGGCGCTTTCTTT.

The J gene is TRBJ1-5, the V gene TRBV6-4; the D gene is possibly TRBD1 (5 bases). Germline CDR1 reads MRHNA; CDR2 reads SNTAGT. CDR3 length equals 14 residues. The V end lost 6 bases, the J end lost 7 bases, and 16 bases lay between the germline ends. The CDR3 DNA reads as TGTGCCAGCAGACTACCTCCGGGGGGGCAGCCCCAGCATTTT. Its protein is CASRLPPGGQPQHF.

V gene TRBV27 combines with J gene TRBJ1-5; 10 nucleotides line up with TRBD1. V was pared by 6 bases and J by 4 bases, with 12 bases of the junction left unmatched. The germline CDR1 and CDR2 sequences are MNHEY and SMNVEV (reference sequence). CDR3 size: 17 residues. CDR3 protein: CASRTGGLWGHNQPQHF. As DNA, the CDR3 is TGTGCCAGCAGGACAGGGGGCCTATGGGGTCATAATCAGCCCCAGCATTTT.

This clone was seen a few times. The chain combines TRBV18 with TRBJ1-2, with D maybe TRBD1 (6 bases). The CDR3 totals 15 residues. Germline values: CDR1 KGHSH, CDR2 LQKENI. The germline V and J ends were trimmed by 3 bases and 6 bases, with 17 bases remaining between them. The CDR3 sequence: CASSPRLTGQDGYTF. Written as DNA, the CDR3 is TGTGCCAGCTCACCCCGATTAACAGGGCAGGATGGCTACACCTTC.